This T cell receptor (beta chain) was sequenced for a study of T cells after yellow fever vaccination. The J segment lost 3 bases and the V segment lost 6 bases, leaving 6 bases of the junction unmatched. The CDR3 spans 13 residues. Germline V gene lookup returns CDR1 DFQATT and CDR2 SNEGSKA (reference sequence). As TCR cDNA was made by 5'RACE template switching, a universal primer site and UMIs were added. MiXCR was run by TCRdb on the 5' RACE reads, yielding one entry per CDR3 protein. Of about 73,000 distinct CDR3 sequences in the sample, 7.5% to 9% were seen once. This clonotype was picked up many times.

V gene TRBV20-1 combines with J gene TRBJ2-7; TRBD2 matches 9 bases. This TCR derives from a man aged 25 to 40 who received the YFV17D yellow fever vaccine. Sequenced material: CD8+ T cells sorted from PBMCs, taken on the day of the yellow fever booster vaccination. In nucleotides, the CDR3 is TGCAGTGCCCGGACTAGCGCAGTCTACGAGCAGTACTTC. This codes for CSARTSAVYEQYF.